The sequence of this T cell receptor (beta chain) was determined in a study of beta chain features in type 1 diabetes. Background on the study: Cell yields, gender and age were comparable in patients and healthy donors. Findings and caveats of the study: Cells expressing TCR highly could be over-represented by cDNA sequencing. Shorter templates may be favored by PCR, equally so in patients and controls. In the patient group, naive, central memory and Treg TCRB repertoires seemed more alike than in the healthy donor group.

The sequenced template was cDNA made from the entire isolated RNA. Sequencing was performed with immunoSEQ multiplex PCR; in TCRdb, only in-frame clones are kept and a portion is missing. The data show around 200,000 clones, with around 13% seen just once and roughly 0.6% held by the top ten. In germline, CDR1 is SSHAT, CDR2 FNYEAQ (reference sequence). V lost 1 base and J lost 3, with 6 bases in between. This CDR3 region has 13 residues. This clone was seen a handful of times. Its specificity is unknown. Material: central memory CD4+ T cells from blood. This clonotype was sampled from a woman under 30 in good health. V is TRBV7-7 and J is TRBJ2-5, with D tentatively TRBD2 (6 bases). In DNA form, the CDR3 reads TGTGCCAGCAGCTTAGGGGGGGAAGAGACCCAGTACTTC. Its protein is CASSLGGEETQYF.